This TCR beta chain derives from a study of blood T cell repertoires in COVID-19. V lost 6 bases and J 6 bases, leaving 18 bases between the germline ends. CDR3 length: 15 residues. CDR1 LGHNT and CDR2 FRNRAP come from the germline V gene. Method: immunoSEQ multiplex PCR; TCRdb's copy keeps in-frame clones and lacks some. Of over 200,000 clones in the sample, approximately 86% were seen once. Source material: peripheral blood. The gene calls are TRBV12-5 and TRBJ1-3, with D possibly TRBD1 on 6 matching bases. The sequence derives from a woman aged 25 to 39 who had recovered from COVID-19. The CDR3 is CASGLTGPSANTIYF. CDR3 DNA sequence: TGTGCTAGTGGCTTGACAGGTCCCTCCGCAAACACCATATATTTT.